This T cell receptor beta chain was documented in a study of human T cells and chemical hapten exposure. Study context: The variation in per-sample TCR yields arose mainly from small differences in pooled library volumes.

Germline V lookup: CDR1 MNHEY, CDR2 SVGEGT. V shed 9 bases, J shed 5 bases, and the junction held 13 bases outside the gene matches. This CDR3 contains 14 residues. Time point in this sample: patch test 1, 2 weeks after DPC sensitization. Treatment reported: therapeutic diphenylcyclopropenone sensitization with weekly scalp DPC. This clonotype has at least ten counts. TCRdb re-derived calls from the RACE reads in MiXCR, one entry per CDR3 protein. The profile shows 150,000 to 200,000 distinct CDR3 sequences, roughly 15% of them singletons. The sample in question was whole blood, obtained in connection with sensitization to the hapten diphenylcyclopropenone (DPC). The TCR was taken from a woman in her twenties or thirties with alopecia areata. Some clones in this sample may be carry-over from other donors' samples. V and J are TRBV6-2 or TRBV6-3 and TRBJ2-7; 7 nucleotides line up with TRBD1. The CDR3 sequence: CASCRDSLINEQYF. CDR3 DNA sequence: TGTGCCAGTTGCCGGGACAGCTTAATCAACGAGCAGTACTTC.